The TCR beta chain described here comes from a study of T cells in Graves' hyperthyroidism and ophthalmopathy. Study conclusions and caveats: Blood samples included most of the expanded thyroid clonotypes exceeding 0.001. Ophthalmopathy, as predicted by the model, came a median 6.5 months after the prediction.

The CDR3 covers 15 residues. Trimming removed 7 bases from V and 0 bases from J, with 16 bases in between. In germline, CDR1 is MNHNS, CDR2 SASEGT. TCR beta CDR3 region amplification was performed from RNA transcripts. HTBI primers drove first-round RT-PCR of the TCR CDR3. One entry per CDR3 protein results from TCRdb running MiXCR on the multiplex PCR reads. The data show fewer than 550,000 distinct CDR3 sequences, more than 15% seen once. Concerning this clonotype itself: The antigen is not known.

The origin of this receptor is a woman aged 18 to 35 with Graves' hyperthyroidism. The sample consisted of blood. The chain combines TRBV6-1 with TRBJ2-7; D is perhaps TRBD1 (5 bases). Here the CDR3 reads CASTTGRTISYEQYF. DNA for the CDR3: TGTGCCAGCACTACAGGCCGCACTATCTCCTACGAGCAGTACTTC.